This record concerns one T cell receptor (beta chain) sequence. The data were taken from a study of cytomegalovirus exposure and HLA in healthy donors. The CDR3 has 14 amino acids. Germline V gene sequence: CDR1 SGHNT, CDR2 YENEEA. V lost 5 bases and J lost 6; bases outside the gene matches: 6. Amplification used 60 Vbeta primers and 13 Jbeta primers. Produced via immunoSEQ multiplex PCR; TCRdb's table is partial and in-frame only. This sample's clone table lists roughly 110,000 clones. This rearrangement joins TRBV11-3 to TRBJ2-2; 7 bases are shared with TRBD1. Material: PBMCs. This TCR derives from a middle-aged man in good health and CMV-seropositive. The CDR3 spells CASSAQGLAGELFF. The CDR3 nucleotides read TGTGCCAGCAGCGCACAGGGGTTGGCCGGGGAGCTGTTTTTT.